The source of this T cell receptor beta chain is a study of control samples from healthy donors and cancer patients. Libraries were prepared by immunoSEQ multiplex PCR; TCRdb keeps only in-frame clonotypes and omits some of them. The data contain 60,000 to 75,000 clones, 75% to 85% of them seen just once; the ten biggest clones take up roughly 5.5%. The CDR3 spans 16 residues. CDR1 is PRHDT, CDR2 FYEKMQ, per germline (reference sequence). V lost 5 bases and J lost 3, with 17 bases in between. The source material was blood. This receptor was obtained from a middle-aged man in good health. The chain is built from TRBV13 and TRBJ1-3, with D uncertain. The CDR3 sequence is CASSLLGKGSGNTIYF. CDR3 sequence (DNA): TGTGCCAGCAGCCTTTTGGGGAAAGGGAGTGGAAACACCATATATTTT.